This T cell receptor (beta chain) was recorded in a study of response to subunit inactivated influenza vaccine. The germline CDR1 and CDR2 sequences are MNHEY and SVGEGT. This CDR3 contains 13 residues. V lost 7 bases and J lost 1, with 10 bases in between. TCRdb passed the RT-PCR reads through MiXCR, listing each CDR3 protein once. The sample includes hundreds of thousands of distinct CDR3 sequences, about 8% seen only once; the top ten take roughly 13%. This clonotype was counted between two and nine times. This chain uses TRBV6-2 or TRBV6-3 with TRBJ2-5, with D tentatively TRBD1 (5 bases). The origin of this receptor is a man between 50 and 70 years old who received an inactivated influenza vaccine. The material sequenced was PBMCs from blood, taken less than 25 months after vaccination. DNA of the CDR3: TGTGCCAGCATTTCGACAGTCCAAGAGACCCAGTACTTC. Amino acid sequence: CASISTVQETQYF.